This note documents a single T cell receptor (beta chain) sequence. The antigen is unknown. Trimming took 6 bases from V and 7 from J; bases not matched to a gene: 7. Germline assignment: CDR1 MNHNS and CDR2 SASEGT. This CDR3 comprises 15 residues. The sample belongs to a study of response to subunit inactivated influenza vaccine. Study observations and caveats: The authors put forward the suggestion that each seasonal influenza vaccination may bring in only a limited number of new T cells.

TCRdb re-called the RT-PCR reads with MiXCR, one entry per CDR3 protein. The table records around 530,000 distinct CDR3 sequences, about 12% of them present only once. The V gene is TRBV6-1, the J gene TRBJ1-6; 9 nucleotides agree with TRBD1. This receptor was obtained from a man aged 50-59 years who received an inactivated influenza vaccine. The source was PBMCs from blood, collected on the day of vaccination. CDR3 sequence (DNA): TGTGCCAGCAGAAGGGACAGGGTGTCCAATTCACCCCTCCACTTT. Amino acid sequence: CASRRDRVSNSPLHF.